This T cell receptor beta chain was identified in a study of cytomegalovirus exposure and HLA in healthy donors. Broader study findings: The authors reported that TCR beta sequences could predict HLA-A and HLA-B alleles. These predictions were accurate for most subjects in the first cohort.

Donors were nominally healthy when sampled, though unrecorded immune exposures were likely. Vbeta (60) and Jbeta (13) primers were used in the PCR. Study processing details: Roughly 10 million shared chains were among about 80 million unique TCR beta chains counted in a later analysis. Only in-frame clones appear in the TCRdb table, and some are missing; sequencing was by immunoSEQ multiplex PCR. The DNA was the basis for D and trimming; V, J and clone size are from that table. This table holds approximately 130,000 clones, 81% found once. With respect to this clone: Its target is not known.

The TCR comes from a woman aged 40 to 50 in good health and CMV-seronegative. Source material: PBMCs.

The CDR3 loop is CASGRGARAGDGSDTQYF. In nucleotides, the CDR3 is TGCGCCAGCGGCCGGGGGGCTAGAGCGGGAGATGGGTCAGATACGCAGTATTTT. The chain has TRBV5-1 and TRBJ2-3; 8 bases are a match to TRBD2. The V gene end was trimmed by 7 bases and the J gene end by 4 bases; junction bases not matched to a gene: 20. The CDR3 loop spans 18 amino acids. Germline V lookup: CDR1 SGHRS, CDR2 YFSETQ.